What follows are 5 T cell receptor beta chains derived from one specimen sequenced in a study of blood T cells in healthy people across ages. A second PCR of 7 to 11 cycles used a sample-barcoded 5' primer and a J-beta primer mix. TCRdb reprocessed the 5' RACE reads via MiXCR and lists one record per CDR3 protein. The sample has 750,000 to 950,000 distinct CDR3 sequences, roughly 28% seen once. The data were also submitted as part of a second study, on T cells of mothers and their children.

Sequencing was done on a sample of blood. The receptors were sampled from a woman between 35 and 50 years old in good health.

This sequence joins TRBV19 and TRBJ1-5, with 7 bases lining up with TRBD1. This CDR3 is 14 amino acids long. The V gene's germline CDR1 is LNHDA and CDR2 SQIVND (reference sequence). Trimming took 5 bases from V and 1 from J; bases not matched to a gene: 2. The CDR3: CASSETGSNQPQHF. CDR3 nucleotide sequence: TGTGCCAGTAGTGAGACAGGGAGCAATCAGCCCCAGCATTTT.

This clonotype turned up a few times. V and J are TRBV2 and TRBJ2-6; either TRBD1 or TRBD2 may supply D (5 bases each). Trimming removed 8 bases from V and 0 bases from J, with 14 bases in between. Germline CDR1 is SNHLY and CDR2 is FYNNEI. The CDR3 loop spans 16 amino acids. The CDR3: CASEDMRDSGANVLTF. The CDR3 nucleotides are TGTGCCAGCGAGGACATGAGGGACTCTGGGGCCAACGTCCTGACTTTC.

This clonotype showed up just a few times. The rearrangement uses TRBV20-1 and TRBJ2-1; TRBD1 or TRBD2 may be the D gene (5 bases each). V was trimmed by 7 bases and J by 4 bases, leaving 17 bases between them. This CDR3 has 14 amino acids. Germline V lookup: CDR1 DFQATT, CDR2 SNEGSKA (reference sequence). The CDR3 DNA reads as TGCAGTGTTCCCCGGGACGGTGATTACAATGAGCAGTTCTTC. This codes for CSVPRDGDYNEQFF.

This clonotype was seen only once. A clone one base away is much larger, so this may be a read error. The rearrangement uses TRBV5-1 and TRBJ2-1; D is possibly TRBD2 (6 bases). Looked up from germline, CDR1 is SGHRS and CDR2 is YFSETQ. Trimming took off 7 bases at V and 6 bases at J, with 14 bases between the two ends. This CDR3 contains 13 residues. The CDR3 bases are TGCGCCAGCGGGCGCTCACTAGCCAATGAGCAGTTCTTC. Encoded protein: CASGRSLANEQFF.

This clonotype was observed at least ten times. The chain has TRBV5-1 and TRBJ2-5; the D gene is possibly TRBD1 (5 bases). The CDR3 covers 13 residues. Between the trimmed V and J ends, which lost 2 bases and 3 bases, there was a span of 8 bases. Germline V gives CDR1 SGHRS, CDR2 YFSETQ. The CDR3 DNA reads TGCGCCAGCAGCTTATTAGGGGAAGAGACCCAGTACTTC. Encoded protein: CASSLLGEETQYF.